The rows below give T cell receptor beta chains drawn from one sample of a study of beta chain features in type 1 diabetes. The protocol was immunoSEQ multiplex PCR, while the TCRdb copy is restricted to in-frame clones and leaves out a portion. The sample includes a few hundred thousand clones, around an eighth of them seen just once. The specimen sequenced was naive CD4+ T cells from blood. These receptors came from a woman under 30 with type 1 diabetes. CDR3s include the opening cysteine and the closing phenylalanine or tryptophan. Each record gives: J gene, D gene, CDR3 length, V gene, clone size, CDR3 DNA, CDR3 protein. The D gene is left open where the match is weak. Size values are once, few and many counts, or a class for expanded clones, and some rows have none.

J: TRBJ1-1
D: NA
length: 13
V: TRBV7-9
size: few
DNA: TGTGCCAGCAGCCCCCGACTAGACACTGAAGCTTTCTTT
CDR3: CASSPRLDTEAFF

J: TRBJ2-1
D: TRBD2
length: 15
V: TRBV28
size: few
DNA: TGTGCCAGCAGTGTCCCTAAAGCGGGAGTGGGTGAGCAGTTCTTC
CDR3: CASSVPKAGVGEQFF

J: TRBJ2-3
D: NA
length: 17
V: TRBV21-1
size: few
DNA: TGTGCCAGCAGCAAAACGCTGACTAGCGGGAGAGGGAATACGCAGTATTTT
CDR3: CASSKTLTSGRGNTQYF

J: TRBJ2-3
D: TRBD2
length: 14
V: TRBV11-2
size: NA
DNA: TGTGCCAGCAGCTCGGGCGGGAGAGGAGATACGCAGTATTTT
CDR3: CASSSGGRGDTQYF

J: TRBJ1-1
D: TRBD1
length: 11
V: TRBV29-1
size: few
DNA: TGCAGCTCGAACAGGGGTACTGAAGCTTTCTTT
CDR3: CSSNRGTEAFF

J: TRBJ2-5
D: TRBD2
length: 16
V: TRBV4-3
size: NA
DNA: TGCGCCAGCAGCCAAGAAGCAGCGGGAGTAACAGAGACCCAGTACTTC
CDR3: CASSQEAAGVTETQYF

J: TRBJ2-3
D: NA
length: 14
V: TRBV7-3
size: few
DNA: TGTGCCAGCAGCCCCGGGACTAGCACAGATACGCAGTATTTT
CDR3: CASSPGTSTDTQYF

J: TRBJ2-5
D: NA
length: 14
V: TRBV7-9
size: NA
DNA: TGTGCCAGCAGCTTAGTAACTAGCCAAGAGACCCAGTACTTC
CDR3: CASSLVTSQETQYF

J: TRBJ2-1
D: NA
length: 14
V: TRBV30
size: NA
DNA: TGTGCCTGGATCCAATGGAGCTCCTACAATGAGCAGTTCTTC
CDR3: CAWIQWSSYNEQFF

J: TRBJ1-1
D: TRBD1
length: 11
V: TRBV28
size: few
DNA: TGTGCCAGCACCCGGACAGGGAAAGCTTTCTTT
CDR3: CASTRTGKAFF

J: TRBJ1-1
D: TRBD1
length: 14
V: TRBV25-1
size: NA
DNA: TGTGCCAGCAGGAGCGACAGGGTGATAGGTGAAGCTTTCTTT
CDR3: CASRSDRVIGEAFF

J: TRBJ2-1
D: NA
length: 15
V: TRBV28
size: few
DNA: TGTGCCAGCCTTATCGGGGGTACCTCCTACAATGAGCAGTTCTTC
CDR3: CASLIGGTSYNEQFF

J: TRBJ1-3
D: TRBD1
length: 15
V: TRBV7-8
size: few
DNA: TGTGCCAGCAGCTCCGACAGGGGCCCTGGAAACACCATATATTTT
CDR3: CASSSDRGPGNTIYF

J: TRBJ2-5
D: TRBD2
length: 14
V: TRBV11-1
size: NA
DNA: TGTGCCAGCAGCTTCGGGGGGAGTCCGGAGACCCAGTACTTC
CDR3: CASSFGGSPETQYF

J: TRBJ2-1
D: NA
length: 15
V: TRBV18
size: NA
DNA: TGTGCCAGCTCACCACTAGGACTAAGTAACAATGAGCAGTTCTTC
CDR3: CASSPLGLSNNEQFF

J: TRBJ1-1
D: TRBD1
length: 14
V: TRBV30
size: few
DNA: TGTGCCTGGAGGCACAGGGGGAAGAACACTGAAGCTTTCTTT
CDR3: CAWRHRGKNTEAFF

J: TRBJ2-4
D: TRBD1
length: 13
V: TRBV19
size: few
DNA: TGTGCCAGTACCCCGGACAGGGGTCCCATTCAGTACTTC
CDR3: CASTPDRGPIQYF

J: TRBJ2-2
D: TRBD1
length: 14
V: TRBV29-1
size: NA
DNA: TGCAGCGTGAGACAGGGGTACGGCACCGGGGAGCTGTTTTTT
CDR3: CSVRQGYGTGELFF

J: TRBJ2-1
D: TRBD2
length: 15
V: TRBV5-1
size: few
DNA: TGCGCCAGCAGCCGGGGAGGGGACCGTTACAATGAGCAGTTCTTC
CDR3: CASSRGGDRYNEQFF

J: TRBJ2-1
D: NA
length: 14
V: TRBV5-4
size: few
DNA: TGTGCCAGCAGCTTGGGGCGGGACTACAATGAGCAGTTCTTC
CDR3: CASSLGRDYNEQFF

J: TRBJ1-2
D: NA
length: 14
V: TRBV5-6
size: NA
DNA: TGTGCCAGCAGCCCATGGACAGCGAACTATGGCTACACCTTC
CDR3: CASSPWTANYGYTF

J: TRBJ2-1
D: TRBD2
length: 16
V: TRBV28
size: NA
DNA: TGTGCCAGCAGTCCGGCTCTGGGAGCGGGATACAATGAGCAGTTCTTC
CDR3: CASSPALGAGYNEQFF

J: TRBJ1-5
D: NA
length: 15
V: TRBV27
size: few
DNA: TGTGCCAGCAGTTCCGGGACACCTCCGGGTCAGCCCCAGCATTTT
CDR3: CASSSGTPPGQPQHF

J: TRBJ2-1
D: TRBD2
length: 15
V: TRBV7-2
size: NA
DNA: TGTGCCAGCAGCTTTAGCGGGAGCAGCTACAATGAGCAGTTCTTC
CDR3: CASSFSGSSYNEQFF

J: TRBJ1-5
D: NA
length: 15
V: TRBV6-6
size: NA
DNA: TGTGCCAGCAGTTACGGAAGGGGTGGCAATCAGCCCCAGCATTTT
CDR3: CASSYGRGGNQPQHF

J: TRBJ2-3
D: NA
length: 13
V: TRBV7-9
size: few
DNA: TGTGCCAGCAGCTTCCCGGGGGCAGATACGCAGTATTTT
CDR3: CASSFPGADTQYF

J: TRBJ2-3
D: TRBD1
length: 16
V: TRBV7-2
size: few
DNA: TGTGCCAGCAGCTCAAACACGGGACAGGGGTTAGATACGCAGTATTTT
CDR3: CASSSNTGQGLDTQYF

J: TRBJ2-7
D: NA
length: 15
V: TRBV6-6
size: few
DNA: TGTGCCAGCAGCCCCAGCGACCCGTTCTCCTACGAGCAGTACTTC
CDR3: CASSPSDPFSYEQYF

J: TRBJ2-1
D: NA
length: 16
V: TRBV4-1
size: few
DNA: TGCGCCAGCAGCCAAGATTCGCCAGCGCCCTACAATGAGCAGTTCTTC
CDR3: CASSQDSPAPYNEQFF

J: TRBJ1-2
D: NA
length: 13
V: TRBV29-1
size: NA
DNA: TGCAGCGTTGCCGGATCAGGCACCGGTGGCTACACCTTC
CDR3: CSVAGSGTGGYTF

J: TRBJ2-1
D: TRBD2
length: 11
V: TRBV20-1
size: NA
DNA: TGCAGTGGGGGAGGGCCCTATGAGCAGTTCTTC
CDR3: CSGGGPYEQFF

J: TRBJ1-1
D: NA
length: 14
V: TRBV5-4
size: NA
DNA: TGTGCCAGCAGCCCTAAACTAGGGAACACTGAAGCTTTCTTT
CDR3: CASSPKLGNTEAFF

J: TRBJ2-7
D: NA
length: 11
V: TRBV20-1
size: few
DNA: TGCAGTGCTACTAACTCCTACGAGCAGTACTTC
CDR3: CSATNSYEQYF

J: TRBJ2-7
D: NA
length: 14
V: TRBV9
size: NA
DNA: TGTGCCAGCAGCGTAGGTCTAGCGCTCGACGAGCAGTACTTC
CDR3: CASSVGLALDEQYF

J: TRBJ2-2
D: NA
length: 16
V: TRBV19
size: few
DNA: TGTGCCAGTAGTATAGATGGTTATTCGGGTACCGGGGAGCTGTTTTTT
CDR3: CASSIDGYSGTGELFF

J: TRBJ1-4
D: NA
length: 17
V: TRBV30
size: few
DNA: TGTGCCTGGAGTCACAGGGTGCTAGTTGCAACTAATGAAAAACTGTTTTTT
CDR3: CAWSHRVLVATNEKLFF

J: TRBJ2-3
D: TRBD1
length: 12
V: TRBV19
size: NA
DNA: TGTGCCTCACAGGGGGGCACAGATACGCAGTATTTT
CDR3: CASQGGTDTQYF

J: TRBJ1-1
D: NA
length: 11
V: TRBV29-1
size: NA
DNA: TGCAGCGTTGCCCAGAACACTGAAGCTTTCTTT
CDR3: CSVAQNTEAFF

J: TRBJ1-1
D: NA
length: 14
V: TRBV10-3
size: NA
DNA: TGTGCCATCAGTGAGTTCCCGGGGAACACTGAAGCTTTCTTT
CDR3: CAISEFPGNTEAFF

J: TRBJ2-7
D: TRBD2
length: 13
V: TRBV29-1
size: NA
DNA: TGCAGCGTTGGGGAGGGCAGGCACTACGAGCAGTACTTC
CDR3: CSVGEGRHYEQYF

J: TRBJ1-2
D: NA
length: 13
V: TRBV28
size: few
DNA: TGTGCCAGCAGACGGACAGCTAACTATGGCTACACCTTC
CDR3: CASRRTANYGYTF

J: TRBJ2-3
D: NA
length: 13
V: TRBV7-9
size: NA
DNA: TGTGCCAGCAGCTTAACACAAACAGATACGCAGTATTTT
CDR3: CASSLTQTDTQYF

J: TRBJ2-3
D: NA
length: 11
V: TRBV30
size: NA
DNA: TGTGCCTGGAGTGTACAGTTTGGGCAGTATTTT
CDR3: CAWSVQFGQYF

J: TRBJ1-4
D: TRBD1
length: 18
V: TRBV14
size: NA
DNA: TGTGCCAGCAGCCAAGATCGGACCGGGACAGGGCGAAATGAAAAACTGTTTTTT
CDR3: CASSQDRTGTGRNEKLFF

J: TRBJ1-5
D: NA
length: 15
V: TRBV7-9
size: NA
DNA: TGTGCCAGCAGCTTAGGAGGTTATAGCAATCAGCCCCAGCATTTT
CDR3: CASSLGGYSNQPQHF

J: TRBJ2-1
D: NA
length: 15
V: TRBV12-5
size: NA
DNA: TGTGCTAGTGGTCCTCGGGAGTCGGGTTGGAATGAGCAGTTCTTC
CDR3: CASGPRESGWNEQFF

J: TRBJ1-1
D: NA
length: 13
V: TRBV18
size: NA
DNA: TGTGCCAGCTCACCTTCCATCAACACTGAAGCTTTCTTT
CDR3: CASSPSINTEAFF

J: TRBJ2-1
D: NA
length: 14
V: TRBV5-1
size: NA
DNA: TGCGCCAGCAGTTTGATCGGGACCAGGGGTGAGCAGTTCTTC
CDR3: CASSLIGTRGEQFF

J: TRBJ1-1
D: TRBD1
length: 14
V: TRBV10-3
size: NA
DNA: TGTGCCATCAGTGACAGTGACAGGGGCACTGAAGCTTTCTTT
CDR3: CAISDSDRGTEAFF

J: TRBJ1-1
D: NA
length: 14
V: TRBV18
size: few
DNA: TGTGCCAGCTCACCGAGCCCGATGAACACTGAAGCTTTCTTT
CDR3: CASSPSPMNTEAFF

J: TRBJ2-5
D: TRBD2
length: 15
V: TRBV9
size: few
DNA: TGTGCCAGCAGCGTACGACTAGCGGGATTTGAGACCCAGTACTTC
CDR3: CASSVRLAGFETQYF

J: TRBJ1-1
D: NA
length: 15
V: TRBV7-2
size: few
DNA: TGTGCCAGCAGCCGTGGCCAGGGATCGGACACTGAAGCTTTCTTT
CDR3: CASSRGQGSDTEAFF

J: TRBJ2-3
D: NA
length: 14
V: TRBV18
size: few
DNA: TGTGCCAGCTCACCAAAGCCCCCGCCAGATACGCAGTATTTT
CDR3: CASSPKPPPDTQYF

J: TRBJ2-3
D: NA
length: 16
V: TRBV7-2
size: few
DNA: TGTGCCAGCAGCCAATTGGCCGGGGGACTCACAGATACGCAGTATTTT
CDR3: CASSQLAGGLTDTQYF